The 13 T cell receptor beta chains below all came from one sample that was sequenced in a study of blood T cell repertoires in COVID-19. Only in-frame clones appear in the TCRdb table, and some are missing; sequencing was by immunoSEQ multiplex PCR. The sample contains 130,000 to 150,000 clones, 80% to 90% of which appear only once. The sample consisted of peripheral blood. The receptors come from a human donor in a cohort sampled during active COVID-19.

The V and J genes are TRBV6-2 or TRBV6-3 and TRBJ2-5; D is perhaps TRBD1 (6 bases). Germline lookup yields CDR1 MNHEY and CDR2 SVGEGT. This CDR3 spans 17 amino acids. Trimming pared 6 bases from V and 5 bases from J, leaving 25 bases between. CDR3 in DNA: TGTGCCAGCAGCCACTCCGGGCCAGGGGCCGGGGTGGAGACCCAGTACTTC. It encodes CASSHSGPGAGVETQYF.

CDR3 loop: CAWSEGVTGELFF. CDR3 bases: TGTGCCTGGAGTGAAGGGGTCACCGGGGAGCTGTTTTTT. The V call is TRBV30, the J call TRBJ2-2; D perhaps matches TRBD1 (5 bases). V lost 1 base, J lost 4 bases, and 7 bases lay in between. Germline assignment: CDR1 GTSNPN and CDR2 SVGIG (reference sequence). The CDR3 covers 13 residues.

The chain links TRBV18 to TRBJ1-2; weak D call: TRBD1 (5 bases). The V end was cut by 2 bases, the J end by 2 bases, with 12 bases between. The CDR3 covers 15 residues. The germline V gene encodes CDR1 KGHSH and CDR2 LQKENI. Written as DNA, the CDR3 is TGTGCCAGCTCACCAACGACAGAACTAAACTATGGCTACACCTTC. This translates into CASSPTTELNYGYTF.

In nucleotides, the CDR3 is TGTGCCAGTAGGGGACAATTAGGCGAGCAGTACTTC. Protein sequence: CASRGQLGEQYF. The gene calls are TRBV19 and TRBJ2-7; TRBD1 might be the D (6 bases). Trimming cost V 6 bases and J 6 bases, with 12 bases left between them. The CDR3 spans 12 residues. Germline V CDR1 and CDR2: LNHDA, SQIVND (reference sequence).

This chain connects TRBV7-9 to TRBJ1-5; no clear D gene. Germline CDR1 and CDR2: SEHNR and FQNEAQ (reference sequence). The V end was cut by 5 bases, the J end by 2 bases, with 10 bases between. This CDR3 comprises 14 residues. Written as DNA, the CDR3 is TGTGCCAGCAGCCCGTCAGGTGGCAATCAGCCCCAGCATTTT. Its translation: CASSPSGGNQPQHF.

The J gene is TRBJ2-4, the V gene TRBV30; 8 bases are shared with TRBD1. Germline loops: CDR1 GTSNPN, CDR2 SVGIG (reference sequence). V shed 2 bases, J shed 0 bases, and the junction held 3 bases outside the gene matches. The CDR3 is made up of 15 amino acids. The DNA of the CDR3 is TGTGCCTGGAGTCCCAGGGGGCTAGCCAAAAACATTCAGTACTTC. Amino acid sequence: CAWSPRGLAKNIQYF.

This clone was recorded once. This sequence joins TRBV18 and TRBJ2-7; D is possibly TRBD1 (6 bases). Trimming removed 2 bases from V and 4 bases from J, with 12 bases in between. There are 14 residues in the CDR3. Germline V gene sequence: CDR1 KGHSH, CDR2 LQKENI. The CDR3 loop is CASSPGGNFYEQYF. For the CDR3, the DNA is TGTGCCAGCTCACCAGGGGGCAATTTTTACGAGCAGTACTTC.

The chain uses TRBV11-2 and TRBJ1-5, with 8 bases matching TRBD1. The germline gives CDR1 SGHAT, CDR2 FQNNGV. The V gene end was trimmed by 4 bases and the J gene end by 5 bases; junction bases not matched to a gene: 7. The CDR3 covers 15 residues. Here the CDR3 reads CASSSTGEIDQPQHF. The DNA of the CDR3 is TGTGCCAGCAGCTCGACAGGGGAGATAGATCAGCCCCAGCATTTT. Filled out from reference TRBV11-2 and TRBJ1-5, the complete variable domain reads EAGVAQSPRYKIIEKRQSVAFWCNPISGHATLYWYQQILGQGPKLLIQFQNNGVVDDSQLPKDRFSAERLKGVDSTLKIQPAKLEDSAVYLCASSSTGEIDQPQHFGDGTRLSIL.

V is TRBV7-2 and J is TRBJ1-6, with D maybe TRBD1 (5 bases). The CDR3 spans 15 residues. The ends were cut back, 5 bases at V and 9 bases at J, with 17 bases in the middle. Germline CDR1 SGHTA, CDR2 FQGNSA. CDR3 sequence reads: CASSPLGGQGSPLHF. The CDR3, as DNA: TGTGCCAGCAGCCCCCTGGGAGGGCAGGGTTCACCCCTCCACTTT.

The chain has TRBV29-1 and TRBJ1-5; 9 positions agree with TRBD1. The V segment lost 4 bases and the J segment 2 bases; nucleotides outside the gene matches: 9. Germline V lookup: CDR1 SQVTM, CDR2 ANQGSEA. The length of the CDR3 is 16 residues. CDR3 sequence (DNA): TGCAGCGTTGGGACAGGGGAACTGGGGGGCAATCAGCCCCAGCATTTT. Protein: CSVGTGELGGNQPQHF.

The rearrangement links TRBV5-1 to TRBJ1-3; no clear D. V lost 0 bases, J lost 4 bases, and 11 bases lay in between. CDR1 and CDR2 from the germline V gene are SGHRS and YFSETQ. The CDR3 consists of 15 residues. The CDR3 protein is CASSLAWLGGNTIYF. The DNA of the CDR3 is TGCGCCAGCAGCTTGGCCTGGCTAGGAGGAAACACCATATATTTT. Full variable domain (missing parts from reference TRBV5-1 and TRBJ1-3): KAGVTQTPRYLIKTRGQQVTLSCSPISGHRSVSWYQQTPGQGLQFLFEYFSETQRNKGNFPGRFSGRQFSNSRSEMNVSTLELGDSALYLCASSLAWLGGNTIYFGEGSWLTVV.

This chain links TRBV27 with TRBJ1-4, with TRBD1 identical over 9 bases. With 5 bases clipped from V and 1 base from J, the junction kept 8 bases outside the gene matches. The CDR3 is 17 amino acids. In germline, CDR1 is MNHEY, CDR2 SMNVEV (reference sequence). The CDR3 nucleotides read TGTGCCAGCAGTCCGCGCGGGACAGGGTTAACTAATGAAAAACTGTTTTTT. Translated, it gives CASSPRGTGLTNEKLFF.

The chain employs TRBV5-3 and TRBJ2-3; tentatively, D is TRBD1 (5 bases). TRBV5-3 is an ORF; its function is uncertain. V lost 3 bases and J lost 4, with 15 bases in between. The CDR3 has 15 amino acids. The CDR3 spells CARSSQGPPADTQYF. CDR3 in DNA: TGTGCCAGAAGCTCCCAGGGCCCCCCGGCAGATACGCAGTATTTT.